This T cell receptor beta chain derives from a study of siplizumab effects on memory and regulatory T cells. TCRdb's copy holds only in-frame clones and misses some; the assay was immunoSEQ multiplex PCR. This sample has about 56,000 clones, with around 97% found just once. Germline trimming cut 3 bases from V and 4 bases from J; bases unmatched to any gene: 13. This CDR3 spans 18 amino acids. The germline V gene encodes CDR1 LGHNA and CDR2 YNFKEQ. The sequencing sample was made of naive CD8+ T cells sorted from blood. The clonotype originates from a human donor in good health. V gene TRBV4-2 combines with J gene TRBJ2-1; 9 nucleotides align to TRBD2. Here the CDR3 DNA reads TGTGCCAGCAGCCACCACCCAGCGACTAGCGGCTTGTACAATGAGCAGTTCTTC. Translated: CASSHHPATSGLYNEQFF.